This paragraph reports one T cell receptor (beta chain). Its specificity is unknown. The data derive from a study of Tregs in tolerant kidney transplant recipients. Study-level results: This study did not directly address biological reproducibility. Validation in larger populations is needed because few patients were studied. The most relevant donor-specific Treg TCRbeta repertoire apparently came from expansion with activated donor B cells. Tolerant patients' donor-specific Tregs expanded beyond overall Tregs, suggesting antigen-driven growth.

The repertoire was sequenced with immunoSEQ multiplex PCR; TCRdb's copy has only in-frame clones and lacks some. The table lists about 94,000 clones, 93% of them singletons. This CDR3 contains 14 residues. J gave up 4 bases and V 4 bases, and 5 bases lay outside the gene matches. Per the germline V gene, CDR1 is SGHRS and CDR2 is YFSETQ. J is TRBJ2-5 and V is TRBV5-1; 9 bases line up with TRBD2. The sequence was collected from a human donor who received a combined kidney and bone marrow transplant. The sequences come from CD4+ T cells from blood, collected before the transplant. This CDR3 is CASSGGLARETQYF. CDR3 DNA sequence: TGCGCCAGCAGCGGAGGACTAGCGAGAGAGACCCAGTACTTC.